The clone carrying this TCR beta chain was counted ten times or more. As yet, its antigen is unknown. The data derive from a study of prognosis after radiotherapy for stage I lung cancer. Turning to the study itself: Every lung cancer patient of the non-small cell type was deemed medically inoperable. Whole-study results and caveats: After stereotactic body radiation therapy, median unique TCR clones were approximately 6,700, down from about 10,000.

The authors amplified TCR beta CDR3 from genomic DNA using two-round multiplex PCR. Every TRBV and TRBJ gene had its own specific primer in first-round PCR. TCRdb used MiXCR to reprocess the multiplex PCR reads, holding one entry per CDR3 protein. The repertoire includes around 30,000 distinct CDR3 sequences, 30% to 35% of them detected once, and roughly 15% sits in the top ten. Germline V gives CDR1 SNHLY, CDR2 FYNNEI. The CDR3 covers 15 residues. J gave up 5 bases and V 4 bases, and 7 bases lay outside the gene matches. The chain employs TRBV2 and TRBJ2-2; 7 bases are a match to TRBD1. Sequenced material: PBMCs, taken before or after stereotactic body radiation therapy (not recorded which). The receptor was isolated from a donor aged 50 or older with non-small cell lung cancer. The DNA for the CDR3 is TGTGCCAGCAGTGTTGGGACAGTAGATACCGGGGAGCTGTTTTTT. Residues: CASSVGTVDTGELFF. Combining the CDR3 with reference TRBV2 and TRBJ2-2 gives the whole variable domain EPEVTQTPSHQVTQMGQEVILRCVPISNHLYFYWYRQILGQKVEFLVSFYNNEISEKSEIFDDQFSVERPDGSNFTLKIRSTKLEDSAMYFCASSVGTVDTGELFFGEGSRLTVL.